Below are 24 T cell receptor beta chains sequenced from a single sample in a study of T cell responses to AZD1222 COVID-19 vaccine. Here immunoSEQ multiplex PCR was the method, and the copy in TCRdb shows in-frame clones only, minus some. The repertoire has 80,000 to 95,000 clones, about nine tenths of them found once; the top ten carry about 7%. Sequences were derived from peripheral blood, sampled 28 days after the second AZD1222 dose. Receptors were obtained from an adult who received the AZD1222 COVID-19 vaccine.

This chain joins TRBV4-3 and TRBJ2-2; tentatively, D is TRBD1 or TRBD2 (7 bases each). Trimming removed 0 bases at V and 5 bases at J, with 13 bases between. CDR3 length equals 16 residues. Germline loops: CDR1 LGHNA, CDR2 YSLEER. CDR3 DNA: TGCGCCAGCAGCCAAGACAGACAGGGAGGGACCGGGGAGCTGTTTTTT. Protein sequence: CASSQDRQGGTGELFF.

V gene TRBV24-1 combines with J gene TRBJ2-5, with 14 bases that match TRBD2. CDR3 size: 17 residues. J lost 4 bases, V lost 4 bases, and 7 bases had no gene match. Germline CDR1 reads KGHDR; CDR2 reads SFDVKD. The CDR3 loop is CATSDHGTSGSIETQYF. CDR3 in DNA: TGTGCCACCAGTGACCATGGGACTAGCGGGAGTATAGAGACCCAGTACTTC.

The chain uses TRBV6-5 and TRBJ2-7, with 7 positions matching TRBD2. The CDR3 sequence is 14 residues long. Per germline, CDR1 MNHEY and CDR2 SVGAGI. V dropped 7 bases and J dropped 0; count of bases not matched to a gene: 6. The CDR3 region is CASKAGLSSYEQYF. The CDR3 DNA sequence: TGTGCCAGCAAAGCGGGACTATCCTCCTACGAGCAGTACTTC.

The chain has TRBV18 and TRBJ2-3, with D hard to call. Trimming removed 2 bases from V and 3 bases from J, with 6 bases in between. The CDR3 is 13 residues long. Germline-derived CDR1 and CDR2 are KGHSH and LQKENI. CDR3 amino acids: CASSPTLTDTQYF. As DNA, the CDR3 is TGTGCCAGCTCACCAACCTTAACAGATACGCAGTATTTT. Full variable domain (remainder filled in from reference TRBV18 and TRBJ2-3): NAGVMQNPRHLVRRRGQEARLRCSPMKGHSHVYWYRQLPEEGLKFMVYLQKENIIDESGMPKERFSAEFPKEGPSILRIQQVVRGDSAAYFCASSPTLTDTQYFGPGTRLTVL.

CDR3 DNA: TGTGCCAGCAGCCGCCTGGAGACAGGGAACACCGGGGAGCTGTTTTTT. Encoded protein: CASSRLETGNTGELFF. The J gene is TRBJ2-2, the V gene TRBV4-2; TRBD1 might be the D (6 bases). Trimming pared 4 bases from V and 1 base from J, leaving 13 bases between. Germline-derived CDR1 and CDR2 are LGHNA and YNFKEQ. This CDR3 spans 16 amino acids.

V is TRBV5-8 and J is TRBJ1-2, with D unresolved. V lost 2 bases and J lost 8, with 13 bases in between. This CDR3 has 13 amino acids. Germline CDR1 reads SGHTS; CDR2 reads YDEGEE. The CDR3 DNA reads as TGTGCCAGCAGCTTTGGGTTTGGAGTAGGCTACACCTTC. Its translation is CASSFGFGVGYTF.

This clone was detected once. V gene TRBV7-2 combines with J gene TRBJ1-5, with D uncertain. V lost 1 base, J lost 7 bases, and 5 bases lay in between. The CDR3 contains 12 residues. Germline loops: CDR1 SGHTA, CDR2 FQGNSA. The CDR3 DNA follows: TGTGCCAGCAGCTTAGGACGGCAGCCCCAGCATTTT. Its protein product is CASSLGRQPQHF. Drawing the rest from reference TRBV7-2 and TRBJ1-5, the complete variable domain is GAGVSQSPSNKVTEKGKDVELRCDPISGHTALYWYRQSLGQGLEFLIYFQGNSAPDKSGLPSDRFSAERTGGSVSTLTIQRTQQEDSAVYLCASSLGRQPQHFGDGTRLSIL.

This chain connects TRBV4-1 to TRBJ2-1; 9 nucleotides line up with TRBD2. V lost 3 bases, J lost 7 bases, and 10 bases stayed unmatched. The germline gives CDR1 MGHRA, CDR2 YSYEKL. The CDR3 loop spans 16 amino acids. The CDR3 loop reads CASSQLAGDHRNEQFF. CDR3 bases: TGCGCCAGCAGCCAGTTAGCGGGAGATCATCGGAATGAGCAGTTCTTC.

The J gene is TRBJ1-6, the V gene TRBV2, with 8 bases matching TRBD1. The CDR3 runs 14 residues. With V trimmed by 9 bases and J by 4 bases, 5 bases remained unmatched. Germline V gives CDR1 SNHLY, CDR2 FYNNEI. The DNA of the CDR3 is TGTGCCAGGACAGGGGAGGGATATAATTCACCCCTCCACTTT. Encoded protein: CARTGEGYNSPLHF.

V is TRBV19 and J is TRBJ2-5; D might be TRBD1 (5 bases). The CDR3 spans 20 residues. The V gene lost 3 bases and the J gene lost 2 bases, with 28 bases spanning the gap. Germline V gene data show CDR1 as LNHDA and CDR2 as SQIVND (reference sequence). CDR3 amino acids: CASSIFAPQGVNPQQETQYF. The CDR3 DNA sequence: TGTGCCAGTAGTATTTTTGCCCCCCAGGGTGTGAACCCTCAGCAAGAGACCCAGTACTTC. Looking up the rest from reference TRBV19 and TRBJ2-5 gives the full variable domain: DGGITQSPKYLFRKEGQNVTLSCEQNLNHDAMYWYRQDPGQGLRLIYYSQIVNDFQKGDIAEGYSVSREKKESFPLTVTSAQKNPTAFYLCASSIFAPQGVNPQQETQYFGPGTRLLVL.

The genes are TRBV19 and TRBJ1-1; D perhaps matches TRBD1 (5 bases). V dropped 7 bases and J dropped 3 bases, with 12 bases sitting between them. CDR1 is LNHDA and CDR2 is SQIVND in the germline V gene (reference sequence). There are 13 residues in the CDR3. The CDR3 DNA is TGTGCCAGTAACCTGGGGGGGGACACTGAAGCTTTCTTT. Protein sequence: CASNLGGDTEAFF.

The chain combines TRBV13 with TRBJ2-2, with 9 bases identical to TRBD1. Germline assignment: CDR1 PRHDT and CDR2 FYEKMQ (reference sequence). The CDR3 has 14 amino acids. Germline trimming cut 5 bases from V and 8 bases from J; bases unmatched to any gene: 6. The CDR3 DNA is TGTGCCAGCAGCGAGTACAGGGGGCAGGGGGAGCTGTTTTTT. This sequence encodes CASSEYRGQGELFF.

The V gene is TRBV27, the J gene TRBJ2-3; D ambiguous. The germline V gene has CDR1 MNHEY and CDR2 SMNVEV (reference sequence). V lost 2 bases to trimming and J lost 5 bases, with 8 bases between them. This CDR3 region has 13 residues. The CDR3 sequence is CASSLRGEDTQYF. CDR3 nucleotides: TGTGCCAGCAGTTTACGAGGTGAAGATACGCAGTATTTT.

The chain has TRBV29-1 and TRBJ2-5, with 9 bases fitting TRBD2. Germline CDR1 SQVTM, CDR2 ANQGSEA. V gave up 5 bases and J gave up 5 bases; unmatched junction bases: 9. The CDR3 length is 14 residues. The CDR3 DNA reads TGCAGCGTTTCCGTAGCGGGAGTAAGGGAGACCCAGTACTTC. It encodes CSVSVAGVRETQYF.

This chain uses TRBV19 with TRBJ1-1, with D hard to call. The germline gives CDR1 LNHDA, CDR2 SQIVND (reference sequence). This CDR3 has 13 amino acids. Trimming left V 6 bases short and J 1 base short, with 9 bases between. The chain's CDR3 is CASSQSGNTEAFF. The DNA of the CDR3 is TGTGCCAGTAGCCAGTCAGGGAACACTGAAGCTTTCTTT.

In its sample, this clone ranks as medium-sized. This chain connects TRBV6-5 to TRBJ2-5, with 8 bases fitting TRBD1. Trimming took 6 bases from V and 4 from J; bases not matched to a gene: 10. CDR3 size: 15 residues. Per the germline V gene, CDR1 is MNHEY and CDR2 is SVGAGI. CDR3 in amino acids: CASRSGQGVAETQYF. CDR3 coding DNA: TGTGCCAGCAGATCCGGACAGGGCGTCGCAGAGACCCAGTACTTC.

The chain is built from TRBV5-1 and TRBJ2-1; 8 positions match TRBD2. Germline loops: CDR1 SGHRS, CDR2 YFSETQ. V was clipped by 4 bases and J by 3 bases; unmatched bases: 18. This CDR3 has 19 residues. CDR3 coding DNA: TGCGCCAGCAGCACTCTTGGGGGTACTAGCGGATTTGACTACAATGAGCAGTTCTTC. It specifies CASSTLGGTSGFDYNEQFF.

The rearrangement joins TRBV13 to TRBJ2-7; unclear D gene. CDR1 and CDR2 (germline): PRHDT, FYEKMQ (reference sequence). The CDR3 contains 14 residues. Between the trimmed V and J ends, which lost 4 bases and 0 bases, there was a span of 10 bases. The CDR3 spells CASSSPKSSYEQYF. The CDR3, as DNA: TGTGCCAGCAGCTCGCCCAAAAGCTCCTACGAGCAGTACTTC.

The CDR3 reads CASSLTQGVGGELFF. The DNA for the CDR3 is TGTGCCAGCAGCTTAACTCAGGGGGTCGGCGGGGAGCTGTTTTTT. The chain has TRBV11-2 and TRBJ2-2, with 7 bases identical to TRBD1. Germline trimming cut 2 bases from V and 7 bases from J; bases unmatched to any gene: 7. CDR3 size: 15 residues. The germline CDR1 and CDR2 sequences are SGHAT and FQNNGV.

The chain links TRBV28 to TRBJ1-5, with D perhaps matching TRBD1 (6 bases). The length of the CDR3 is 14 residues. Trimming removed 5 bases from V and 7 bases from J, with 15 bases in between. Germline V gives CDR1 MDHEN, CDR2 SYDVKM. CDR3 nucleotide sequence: TGTGCCAGCAGTCCCTCCAGGGGTCACCAGCCCCAGCATTTT. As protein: CASSPSRGHQPQHF. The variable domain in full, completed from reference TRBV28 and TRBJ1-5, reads DVKVTQSSRYLVKRTGEKVFLECVQDMDHENMFWYRQDPGLGLRLIYFSYDVKMKEKGDIPEGYSVSREKKERFSLILESASTNQTSMYLCASSPSRGHQPQHFGDGTRLSIL.

CDR3 protein: CASSLGVPKTGGNYREQYF. Written as DNA, the CDR3 is TGTGCCAGCAGCTTAGGTGTTCCTAAAACAGGGGGAAACTACCGCGAGCAGTACTTC. The V and J genes are TRBV11-2 and TRBJ2-7; 8 bases are a match to TRBD1. The CDR3 contains 19 residues. V gave up 1 base and J gave up 6 bases; unmatched junction bases: 20. The germline V gene encodes CDR1 SGHAT and CDR2 FQNNGV.

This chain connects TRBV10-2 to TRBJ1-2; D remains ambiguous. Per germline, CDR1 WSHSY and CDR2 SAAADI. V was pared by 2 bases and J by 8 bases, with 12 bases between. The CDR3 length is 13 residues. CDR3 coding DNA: TGCGCCAGCAGTGAGACTAGCCGGGAGGGCTACACCTTC. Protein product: CASSETSREGYTF.

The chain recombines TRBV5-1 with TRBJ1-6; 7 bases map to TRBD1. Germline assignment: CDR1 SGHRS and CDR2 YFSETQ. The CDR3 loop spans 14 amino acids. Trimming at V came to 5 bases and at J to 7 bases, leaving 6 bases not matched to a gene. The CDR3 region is CASSGQVQNSPLHF. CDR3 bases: TGCGCCAGCAGTGGACAGGTGCAAAATTCACCCCTCCACTTT.

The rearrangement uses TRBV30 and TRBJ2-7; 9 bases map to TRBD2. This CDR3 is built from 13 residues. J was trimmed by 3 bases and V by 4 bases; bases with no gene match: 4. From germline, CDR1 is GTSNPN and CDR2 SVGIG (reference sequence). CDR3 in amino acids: CAWNLAGDYEQYF. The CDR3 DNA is TGTGCCTGGAACTTAGCGGGAGACTACGAGCAGTACTTC.